The clone carrying this TCR beta chain appeared a few times. Its antigen remains unidentified. The data belong to a study of cytomegalovirus exposure and HLA in healthy donors. Study summary: The study placed approximately 80% of its 350 to 450 genotyped donors in the Caucasian-associated ancestry cluster.

This CDR3 contains 17 residues. The germline V gene encodes CDR1 PRHDT and CDR2 FYEKMQ (reference sequence). V was pared by 3 bases and J by 6 bases, with 14 bases of the junction left unmatched. The study's findings and limits: The availability of immune exposure information extended only to CMV serostatus.

Researchers ran the PCR with 60 Vbeta and 13 Jbeta primers. Data came from immunoSEQ multiplex PCR; TCRdb stores just in-frame clones and leaves some out. This table has under 200,000 clones, more than 65% appearing once. The sample was PBMCs. This receptor was taken from a woman in her 40s in good health and CMV-seropositive. This chain uses TRBV13 with TRBJ2-1; 7 bases line up with TRBD1. Here the CDR3 DNA reads TGTGCCAGCAGCTTTACTTCCGGGCAGGGGGTGATCAATGAGCAGTTCTTC. Translating it yields CASSFTSGQGVINEQFF.